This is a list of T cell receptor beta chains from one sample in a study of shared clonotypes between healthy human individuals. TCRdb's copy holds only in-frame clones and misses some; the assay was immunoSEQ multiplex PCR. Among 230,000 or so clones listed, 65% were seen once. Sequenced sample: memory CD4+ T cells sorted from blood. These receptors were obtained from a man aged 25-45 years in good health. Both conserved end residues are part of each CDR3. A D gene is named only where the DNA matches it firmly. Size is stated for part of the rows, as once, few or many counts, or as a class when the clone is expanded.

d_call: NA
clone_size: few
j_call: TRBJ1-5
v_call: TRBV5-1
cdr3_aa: CASSLDGAANQPQHF
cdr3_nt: TGCGCCAGCAGCTTGGATGGGGCAGCCAATCAGCCCCAGCATTTT

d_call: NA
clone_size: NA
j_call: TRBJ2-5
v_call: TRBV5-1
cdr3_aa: CASSPGPNEETQYF
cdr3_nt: TGCGCCAGCAGCCCGGGGCCAAACGAAGAGACCCAGTACTTC

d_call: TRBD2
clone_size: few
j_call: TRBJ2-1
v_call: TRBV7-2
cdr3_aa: CASSTGGVTYNEQFF
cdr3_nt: TGTGCCAGCAGCACGGGGGGGGTAACCTACAATGAGCAGTTCTTC

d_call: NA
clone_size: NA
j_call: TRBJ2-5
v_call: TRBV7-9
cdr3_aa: CASSRGGGGVGKETQYF
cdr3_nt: TGTGCCAGCAGCCGAGGGGGCGGGGGAGTTGGAAAAGAGACCCAGTACTTC

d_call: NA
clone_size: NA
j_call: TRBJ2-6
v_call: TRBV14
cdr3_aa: CASSKGFGTSGANVLTF
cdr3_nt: TGTGCCAGCAGCAAAGGGTTTGGGACCTCTGGGGCCAACGTCCTGACTTTC

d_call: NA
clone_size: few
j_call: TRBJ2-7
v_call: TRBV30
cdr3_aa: CAWSVEGGLASEQYF
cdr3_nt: TGTGCCTGGAGTGTAGAAGGGGGGCTAGCATCCGAGCAGTACTTC

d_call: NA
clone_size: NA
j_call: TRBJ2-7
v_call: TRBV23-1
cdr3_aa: CASPDGGYEQYF
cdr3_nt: TGCGCCAGCCCGGACGGTGGCTACGAGCAGTACTTC

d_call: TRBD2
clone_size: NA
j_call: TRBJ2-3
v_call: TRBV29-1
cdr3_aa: CSVKGSSGMGADTQYF
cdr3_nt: TGCAGCGTTAAAGGGTCTAGCGGGATGGGGGCAGATACGCAGTATTTT

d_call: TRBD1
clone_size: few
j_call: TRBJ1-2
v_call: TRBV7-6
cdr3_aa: CASSLGDRGNYGYTF
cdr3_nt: TGTGCCAGCAGCTTAGGGGACAGGGGAAACTATGGCTACACCTTC

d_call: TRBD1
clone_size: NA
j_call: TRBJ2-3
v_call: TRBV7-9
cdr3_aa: CASSWGQGPDTQYF
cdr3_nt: TGTGCCAGCAGTTGGGGACAGGGGCCAGATACGCAGTATTTT

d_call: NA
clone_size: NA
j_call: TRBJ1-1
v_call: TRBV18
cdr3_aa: CASSPEGGAAEAFF
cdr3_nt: TGTGCCAGCTCACCAGAGGGTGGGGCAGCTGAAGCTTTCTTT

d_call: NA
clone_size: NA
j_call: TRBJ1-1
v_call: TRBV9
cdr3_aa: CASSGAGFNTEAFF
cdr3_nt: TGTGCCAGCAGCGGGGCAGGGTTCAACACTGAAGCTTTCTTT

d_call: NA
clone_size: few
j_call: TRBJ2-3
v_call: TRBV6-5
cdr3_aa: CASSEEGDTQYF
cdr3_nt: TGTGCCAGCAGCGAAGAGGGGGATACGCAGTATTTT

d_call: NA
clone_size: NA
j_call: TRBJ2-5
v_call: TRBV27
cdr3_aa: CASSRFARGGEETQYF
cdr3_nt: TGTGCCAGCAGTAGATTCGCCAGGGGAGGGGAGGAGACCCAGTACTTC

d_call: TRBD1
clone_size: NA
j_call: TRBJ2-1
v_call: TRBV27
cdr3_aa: CASSEQGTEQFF
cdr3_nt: TGTGCCAGCAGTGAACAGGGGACTGAGCAGTTCTTC

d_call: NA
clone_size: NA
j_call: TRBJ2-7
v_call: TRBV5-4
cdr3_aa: CASSLDRGYEQYF
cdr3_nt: TGTGCCAGCAGCTTGGACAGAGGTTACGAGCAGTACTTC

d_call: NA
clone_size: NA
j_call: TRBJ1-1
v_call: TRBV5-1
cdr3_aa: CASSAGGAKNTEAFF
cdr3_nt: TGCGCCAGCAGCGCGGGTGGTGCCAAGAACACTGAAGCTTTCTTT

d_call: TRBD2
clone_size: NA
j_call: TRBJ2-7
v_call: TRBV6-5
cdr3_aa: CASSYQAGGLYEQYF
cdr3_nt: TGTGCCAGCAGTTATCAAGCGGGAGGGCTCTACGAGCAGTACTTC

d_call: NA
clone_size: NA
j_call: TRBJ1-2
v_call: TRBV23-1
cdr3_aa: CASPKTRGTQGACNYGYTF
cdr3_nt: TGCGCCAGTCCCAAGACGAGGGGGACACAAGGCGCCTGTAACTATGGCTACACCTTC

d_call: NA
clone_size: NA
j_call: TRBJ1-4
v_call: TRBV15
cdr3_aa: CATSRDRPPVGEKLFF
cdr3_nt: TGTGCCACCAGCAGAGATCGTCCCCCCGTAGGTGAAAAACTGTTTTTT

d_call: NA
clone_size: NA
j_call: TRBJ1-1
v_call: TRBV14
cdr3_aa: CASSQNGRWTEAFF
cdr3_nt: TGTGCCAGCAGCCAAAACGGGAGATGGACTGAAGCTTTCTTT

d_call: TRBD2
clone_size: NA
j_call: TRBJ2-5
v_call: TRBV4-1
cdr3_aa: CASSQDLGDSGSGETQYF
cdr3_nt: TGCGCCAGCAGCCAAGATCTCGGGGATAGCGGGAGTGGAGAGACCCAGTACTTC

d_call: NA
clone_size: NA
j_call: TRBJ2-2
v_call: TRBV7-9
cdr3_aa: CASSPFPSNTGELFF
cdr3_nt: TGTGCCAGCAGCCCATTCCCGTCGAACACCGGGGAGCTGTTTTTT

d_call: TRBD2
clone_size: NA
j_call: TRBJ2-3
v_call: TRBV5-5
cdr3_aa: CASRKLAGSTDTQYF
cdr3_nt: TGTGCCAGCAGGAAACTAGCGGGAAGCACAGATACGCAGTATTTT

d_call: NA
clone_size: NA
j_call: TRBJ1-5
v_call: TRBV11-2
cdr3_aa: CASSFQGWGNQPQHF
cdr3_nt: TGTGCCAGCAGCTTTCAGGGGTGGGGCAATCAGCCCCAGCATTTT

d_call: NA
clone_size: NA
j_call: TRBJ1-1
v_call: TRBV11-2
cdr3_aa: CASSPIQGTEAFF
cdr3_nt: TGTGCCAGCAGCCCAATTCAAGGGACTGAAGCTTTCTTT

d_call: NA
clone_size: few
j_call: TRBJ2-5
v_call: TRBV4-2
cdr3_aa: CASSQPGEETQYF
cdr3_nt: TGTGCCAGCAGCCAACCAGGGGAAGAGACCCAGTACTTC

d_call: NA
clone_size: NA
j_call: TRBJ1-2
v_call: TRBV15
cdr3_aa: CATSRWTQEGPGYIF
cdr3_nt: TGTGCCACCAGCAGATGGACCCAAGAGGGCCCTGGCTACATCTTC

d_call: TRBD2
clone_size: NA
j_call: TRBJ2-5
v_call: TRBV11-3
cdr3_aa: CASSSRLAGGRETQYF
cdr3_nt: TGTGCCAGCAGCTCCAGACTAGCGGGAGGGCGGGAGACCCAGTACTTC

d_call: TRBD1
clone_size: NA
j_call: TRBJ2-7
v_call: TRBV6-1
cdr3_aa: CASQKDRRSYEQYF
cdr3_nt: TGTGCCAGTCAAAAGGACAGGCGCTCCTACGAGCAGTACTTC

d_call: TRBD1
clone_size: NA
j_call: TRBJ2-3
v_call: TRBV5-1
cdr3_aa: CASSGRDSKSTDTQYF
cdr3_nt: TGCGCCAGCAGCGGACGGGACAGTAAAAGCACAGATACGCAGTATTTT

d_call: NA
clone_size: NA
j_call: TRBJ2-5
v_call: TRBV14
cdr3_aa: CASSQDLGQETQYF
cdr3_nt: TGTGCCAGCAGCCAAGATCTGGGGCAAGAGACCCAGTACTTC

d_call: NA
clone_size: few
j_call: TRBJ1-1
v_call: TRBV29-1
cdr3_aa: CSVVDSSAEAFF
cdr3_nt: TGCAGCGTTGTAGACTCTTCCGCTGAAGCTTTCTTT

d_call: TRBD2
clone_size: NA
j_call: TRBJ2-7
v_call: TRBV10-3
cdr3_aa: CAISESKTSGSYEQYF
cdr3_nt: TGTGCCATCAGTGAGTCGAAGACTAGCGGGAGCTACGAGCAGTACTTC

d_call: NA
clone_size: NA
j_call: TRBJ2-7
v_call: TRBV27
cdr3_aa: CASSSSGVFYEQYF
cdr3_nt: NA

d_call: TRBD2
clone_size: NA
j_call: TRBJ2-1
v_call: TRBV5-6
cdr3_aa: CASSLGVVGLALYNEQFF
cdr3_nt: TGTGCCAGCAGCTTGGGGGTAGTAGGACTAGCGCTATACAATGAGCAGTTCTTC

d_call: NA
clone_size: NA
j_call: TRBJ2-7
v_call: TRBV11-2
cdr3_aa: CASSLPWIGNARYEQYF
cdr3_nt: TGTGCCAGCAGCTTACCCTGGATAGGGAATGCCCGATACGAGCAGTACTTC

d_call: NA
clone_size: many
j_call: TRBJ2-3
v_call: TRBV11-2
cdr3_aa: CASSQRGASTDTQYF
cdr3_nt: TGTGCCAGCAGCCAAAGGGGAGCGAGCACAGATACGCAGTATTTT

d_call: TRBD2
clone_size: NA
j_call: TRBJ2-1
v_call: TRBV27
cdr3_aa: CASSFRPILAGGPNEQFF
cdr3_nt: TGTGCCAGCAGTTTTCGGCCGATACTAGCGGGAGGGCCAAATGAGCAGTTCTTC

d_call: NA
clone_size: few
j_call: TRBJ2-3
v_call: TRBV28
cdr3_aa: CASSSGPSDQYF
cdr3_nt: TGTGCCAGCAGTTCAGGGCCTAGCGATCAGTATTTT

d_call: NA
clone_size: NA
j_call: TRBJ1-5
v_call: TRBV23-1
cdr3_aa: CASSQPPAGNSVYSNQPQHF
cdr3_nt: TGCGCCAGCAGTCAACCCCCCGCAGGGAATTCGGTTTATAGCAATCAGCCCCAGCATTTT

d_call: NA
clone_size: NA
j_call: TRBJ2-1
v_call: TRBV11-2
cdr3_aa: CASSLRSRGHNEQFF
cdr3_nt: TGTGCCAGCAGCTTACGTAGCAGGGGTCACAATGAGCAGTTCTTC

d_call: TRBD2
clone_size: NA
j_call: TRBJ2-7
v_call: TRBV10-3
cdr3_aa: CATSGGLISYEQYF
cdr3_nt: TGTGCCACGAGCGGGGGCCTCATCTCCTACGAGCAGTACTTC

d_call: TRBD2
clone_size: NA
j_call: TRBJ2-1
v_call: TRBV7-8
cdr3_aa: CASSLARIAGGNEQFF
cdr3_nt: TGTGCCAGCAGCTTAGCGCGAATAGCGGGAGGCAATGAGCAGTTCTTC

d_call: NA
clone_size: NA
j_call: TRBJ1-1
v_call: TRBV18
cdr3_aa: CASSPIEGGASLAFF
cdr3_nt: TGTGCCAGCTCACCTATCGAGGGGGGGGCGAGTTTGGCTTTCTTT

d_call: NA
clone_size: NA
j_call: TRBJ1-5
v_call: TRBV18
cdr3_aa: CASSPRAGVSNQPQHF
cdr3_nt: TGTGCCAGCTCACCACGGGCAGGGGTCAGCAATCAGCCCCAGCATTTT

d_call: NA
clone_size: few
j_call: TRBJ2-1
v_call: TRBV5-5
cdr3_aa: CASSAVGISNEQFF
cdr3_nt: TGTGCCAGCAGCGCTGTAGGAATTTCCAATGAGCAGTTCTTC

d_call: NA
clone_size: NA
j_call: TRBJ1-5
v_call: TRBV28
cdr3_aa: CASSFDSRQPQHF
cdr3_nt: TGTGCCAGCAGTTTTGATTCAAGGCAGCCCCAGCATTTT

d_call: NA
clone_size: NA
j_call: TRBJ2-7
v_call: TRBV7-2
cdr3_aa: CASSLLPLGGTFEQYF
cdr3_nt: TGTGCCAGCAGCTTACTTCCTCTAGGGGGGACTTTTGAGCAGTACTTC

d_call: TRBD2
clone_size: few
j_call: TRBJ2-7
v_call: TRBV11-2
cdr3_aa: CASSPLNRLAGDYEQYF
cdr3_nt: TGTGCCAGCAGCCCTCTAAATCGACTAGCGGGGGATTACGAGCAGTACTTC

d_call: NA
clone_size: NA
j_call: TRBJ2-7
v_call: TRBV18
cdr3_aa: CASSQAGRGSYEQYF
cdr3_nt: TGTGCCAGCTCACAGGCGGGACGCGGTTCCTACGAGCAGTACTTC

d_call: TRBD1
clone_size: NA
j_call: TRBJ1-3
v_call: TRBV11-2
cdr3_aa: CASSLQGGSGNTIYF
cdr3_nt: TGTGCCAGCAGCTTGCAGGGGGGCTCTGGAAACACCATATATTTT

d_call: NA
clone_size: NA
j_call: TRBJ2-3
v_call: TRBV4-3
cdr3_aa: CASSQEGINTDTQYF
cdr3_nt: TGCGCCAGCAGCCAAGAAGGGATAAACACAGATACGCAGTATTTT

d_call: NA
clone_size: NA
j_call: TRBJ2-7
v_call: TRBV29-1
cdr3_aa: CSVEADPTYEQYF
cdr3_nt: TGCAGCGTTGAGGCAGACCCTACCTACGAGCAGTACTTC

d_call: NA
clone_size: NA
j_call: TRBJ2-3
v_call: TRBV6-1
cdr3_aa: CASAGAYSSTDTQYF
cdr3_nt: TGTGCCAGCGCCGGTGCATATTCTAGCACAGATACGCAGTATTTT

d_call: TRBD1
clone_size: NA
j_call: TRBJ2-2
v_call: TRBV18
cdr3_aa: CASSVDRSTGELFF
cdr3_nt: TGTGCCAGCTCGGTGGACAGGAGCACCGGGGAGCTGTTTTTT

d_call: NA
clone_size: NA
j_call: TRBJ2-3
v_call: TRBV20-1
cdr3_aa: CSAYSPDTQYF
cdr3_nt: TGCAGTGCTTACTCCCCGGATACGCAGTATTTT